This T cell receptor (beta chain) was identified during a study of CD4+ T cells in melanoma. Only a few counts were recorded for this clone. TCRdb keeps only in-frame clones here, not all; method: immunoSEQ multiplex PCR. Here the sample spans almost 15,000 clones, over 80% being singletons. Material: cells from a culture (not recorded whether cultured in vitro). This sequence originates from a human donor with melanoma.

As DNA, the CDR3 is TGTGCCAGCAAGGACAGCCGTAACTCCGAGCAGTACTTC. This sequence encodes CASKDSRNSEQYF. This chain links TRBV2 with TRBJ2-7, with a weak D call TRBD1 (6 bases). V shed 7 bases and J shed 6 bases, with 16 bases lying between them. This CDR3 comprises 13 residues. Germline values: CDR1 SNHLY, CDR2 FYNNEI.